This T cell receptor beta chain was sequenced for a study of CD8 T cells in Susac syndrome. Study-wide results and caveats: Acknowledgment was made by the study that its TCR sequencing and HLA analysis involved a relatively small number of individuals.

Germline V CDR1 and CDR2: SGDLS, YYNGEE. V lost 4 bases and J 1 base, leaving 17 bases between the germline ends. The CDR3 length is 16 residues. CD8+ and CD4+ T cells from blood underwent TCR beta sequencing. Controls matched for sex and age were healthy donors. On this clonotype itself: Its antigen remains unknown.

When the RNA was reverse transcribed, random hexamers were used with an input of roughly 0.5 to 1 ug. Amplification of TCR beta CDR3 spanned 54 Vbeta and 13 Jbeta via immunoSEQ multiplex PCR. TCRdb analysed the immunoSEQ multiplex PCR reads with MiXCR anew, one entry per CDR3 protein. The sample shows roughly 120,000 distinct CDR3 sequences, roughly 95% of them seen only once. Sequences were obtained from CD4+ T cells from PBMCs. The V and J genes are TRBV9 and TRBJ1-1; D ambiguous. The sequence was collected from a human donor in good health. CDR3 sequence reads: CASSPTLRSRNTEAFF. The CDR3 DNA reads as TGTGCCAGCAGCCCTACCCTCCGTTCTCGGAACACTGAAGCTTTCTTT. The full variable domain, its missing parts supplied by reference TRBV9 and TRBJ1-1, is DSGVTQTPKHLITATGQRVTLRCSPRSGDLSVYWYQQSLDQGLQFLIQYYNGEERAKGNILERFSAQQFPDLHSELNLSSLELGDSALYFCASSPTLRSRNTEAFFGQGTRLTVV.